Listed below are T cell receptor beta chains from one sample, sequenced in a study of T cell responses to AZD1222 COVID-19 vaccine. Clones were sequenced by immunoSEQ multiplex PCR, and TCRdb holds only the in-frame ones, with some missing. The data contain 130,000 or so clones, roughly nine tenths of them singletons. Source: peripheral blood, taken on day 0 of AZD1222 vaccination. The origin of the receptors is an adult in good health. CDR3s include the opening cysteine and the closing phenylalanine or tryptophan. D genes are given only for firm matches. For some rows the clone size is stated as once, few or many, or as a class when expanded; others skip it.

d_call	v_call	clone_size	j_call	cdr3_aa	cdr3_nt
-	TRBV19	-	TRBJ1-1	CASSFNREKTFF	TGTGCCAGTAGTTTCAACAGGGAAAAAACTTTCTTT
TRBD2	TRBV3-1/TRBV3-2	-	TRBJ2-4	CASSQDRGGRNIQYF	TGTGCCAGCAGCCAAGATCGGGGGGGGCGGAACATTCAGTACTTC
-	TRBV29-1	-	TRBJ2-7	CSVVPDSYEQYF	TGCAGCGTTGTACCGGACTCCTACGAGCAGTACTTC
-	TRBV18	-	TRBJ1-1	CASSPQTNTEAFF	TGTGCCAGCTCACCACAAACGAACACTGAAGCTTTCTTT
-	TRBV6-5	-	TRBJ1-6	CASGPGGIGYSPLHF	TGTGCCAGCGGGCCCGGGGGGATCGGCTATTCACCCCTCCACTTT
-	TRBV7-3	-	TRBJ2-7	CASSSGPGSYEQYF	TGTGCCAGCAGCTCGGGGCCTGGCTCCTACGAGCAGTACTTC
-	TRBV7-3	-	TRBJ2-1	CASSLGLSTLGEQFF	TGTGCCAGCAGCCTGGGACTTAGCACCCTAGGTGAGCAGTTCTTC
-	TRBV6-2/TRBV6-3	-	TRBJ1-1	CASSYHPTGLGTEAFF	TGTGCCAGCAGTTACCACCCGACAGGACTCGGCACTGAAGCTTTCTTT
-	TRBV6-2/TRBV6-3	-	TRBJ1-2	CASSYLAANYGYTF	TGTGCCAGCAGTTATCTCGCAGCAAACTATGGCTACACCTTC
-	TRBV30	-	TRBJ2-7	CAWSVPGSYEQYF	TGTGCCTGGAGTGTACCGGGGTCCTACGAGCAGTACTTC
-	TRBV19	-	TRBJ1-2	CASMSRGYGYTF	TGTGCCAGTATGAGCAGGGGCTATGGCTACACCTTC
TRBD1	TRBV18	-	TRBJ2-7	CASSPRTGRVEQYF	TGTGCCAGCTCACCACGGACAGGGCGGGTCGAGCAGTACTTC
-	TRBV3-1/TRBV3-2	once	TRBJ2-5	CASSQKVLGETQYF	TGTGCCAGCAGCCAAAAGGTTTTGGGGGAGACCCAGTACTTC
-	TRBV4-3	-	TRBJ2-5	CASSRAVGETQYF	TGCGCCAGCAGCCGGGCAGTTGGGGAGACCCAGTACTTC
-	TRBV28	-	TRBJ2-1	CASSLVAGSSYNEQFF	TGTGCCAGCAGTTTGGTGGCGGGCAGCTCCTACAATGAGCAGTTCTTC
-	TRBV7-9	-	TRBJ2-7	CASSFLDSRVGQYF	TGTGCCAGCAGCTTTTTGGACTCCCGAGTGGGGCAGTACTTC
TRBD1	TRBV6-5	-	TRBJ1-1	CASRLDRMNTEAFF	TGTGCCAGCAGATTGGACAGGATGAACACTGAAGCTTTCTTT
-	TRBV5-4	-	TRBJ1-1	CASTPTSGETEAFF	TGTGCCAGCACTCCAACTTCGGGTGAAACTGAAGCTTTCTTT
-	TRBV19	-	TRBJ2-1	CASTPYGSSYNEQFF	TGTGCCAGTACCCCTTACGGGAGCTCCTACAATGAGCAGTTCTTC
-	TRBV30	-	TRBJ2-7	CAWSVGGQASYEQYF	TGTGCCTGGAGTGTGGGGGGTCAGGCATCCTACGAGCAGTACTTC
-	TRBV19	-	TRBJ1-1	CASSITGGDTEAFF	TGTGCCAGTAGTATAACGGGGGGGGACACTGAAGCTTTCTTT
-	TRBV19	-	TRBJ1-2	CASSAGRGSYGYTF	TGTGCCAGTAGTGCCGGGAGGGGGTCCTATGGCTACACCTTC
TRBD1	TRBV6-5	-	TRBJ2-3	CASSSRDSPTDTQYF	TGTGCCAGCAGTTCCCGGGACAGCCCCACAGATACGCAGTATTTT
-	TRBV19	-	TRBJ2-5	CASSYQLRQGETQYF	TGTGCCAGTAGTTACCAACTTCGGCAGGGGGAGACCCAGTACTTC
-	TRBV6-2/TRBV6-3	once	TRBJ1-1	CASSLGGGRKTFF	TGTGCCAGCAGTTTGGGGGGAGGGAGGAAAACTTTCTTT
-	TRBV3-1/TRBV3-2	-	TRBJ1-1	CASSQGQLFTEAFF	TGTGCCAGCAGCCAAGGGCAGCTTTTCACTGAAGCTTTCTTT
-	TRBV4-2	-	TRBJ1-5	CASSQDRRDQPQHF	TGTGCCAGCAGCCAAGACAGGAGAGATCAGCCCCAGCATTTT
TRBD1	TRBV6-4	once	TRBJ1-2	CASSEGTGFQVNYGYTF	TGTGCCAGCAGTGAAGGGACAGGGTTTCAAGTTAACTATGGCTACACCTTC
-	TRBV11-2	-	TRBJ2-4	CASSLVGGRKNIQYF	TGTGCCAGCAGCTTAGTGGGGGGCAGAAAAAACATTCAGTACTTC
TRBD1	TRBV6-5	-	TRBJ1-5	CASSPSLTGSWPQHF	TGTGCCAGCAGTCCTAGTCTGACAGGGAGTTGGCCCCAGCATTTT
-	TRBV7-2	few	TRBJ1-2	CASSQTRGSYGYTF	TGTGCCAGCAGCCAAACCCGGGGGAGCTATGGCTACACCTTC
-	TRBV19	-	TRBJ2-5	CASSINRVETQYF	TGTGCCAGTAGTATAAACAGGGTGGAGACCCAGTACTTC
TRBD2	TRBV5-4	once	TRBJ2-1	CASSFRLAGRRNEQFF	TGTGCCAGCAGCTTCCGGCTAGCGGGACGGCGCAATGAGCAGTTCTTC
TRBD2	TRBV2	few	TRBJ2-5	CASSPNRAGGGETQYF	TGTGCCAGCAGTCCGAACCGAGCGGGAGGAGGCGAGACCCAGTACTTC
-	TRBV5-1	-	TRBJ1-1	CASSPAQNTEAFF	TGCGCCAGCAGCCCCGCACAGAACACTGAAGCTTTCTTT